Each of the 5 T cell receptor beta chains below was sequenced from the same sample in a study of shared clonotypes between healthy human individuals. Sequenced by immunoSEQ multiplex PCR; TCRdb stores in-frame clones only, minus some. The sample contains some 1,400,000 clones, roughly 96% of which appear only once. Sample: naive CD4+ T cells sorted from blood. Sample subset: CD45RA+ positively selected. The receptors come from a man under 40 in good health.

V and J are TRBV10-2 and TRBJ2-7; maybe TRBD1 (5 bases). V shed 6 bases and J shed 2 bases, with 17 bases lying between them. This CDR3 contains 15 residues. Germline CDR1 and CDR2: WSHSY and SAAADI. CDR3 nucleotide sequence: TGCGCCAGCAGAAGGGGTCGGCAGCTAGCCTACGAGCAGTACTTC. Its translation is CASRRGRQLAYEQYF.

This chain links TRBV7-9 with TRBJ2-1; 8 nucleotides align to TRBD2. CDR1 SEHNR and CDR2 FQNEAQ come from the germline V gene (reference sequence). The V and J ends lost 1 base and 6 bases, in that order; junction bases with no gene match: 14. This CDR3 region has 18 residues. The CDR3 protein is CASSLGRASGFSANEQFF. The CDR3 nucleotides read TGTGCCAGCAGCTTAGGTCGAGCTAGCGGGTTCAGCGCCAATGAGCAGTTCTTC.

This clone was counted once. The genes are TRBV5-1 and TRBJ2-7; perhaps D is TRBD1 or TRBD2 (5 bases each). This CDR3 comprises 17 residues. V was pared by 0 bases and J by 0 bases, with 16 bases between. The germline V gene has CDR1 SGHRS and CDR2 YFSETQ. CDR3 residues: CASSLAVEGPSSYEQYF. In DNA form, the CDR3 reads TGCGCCAGCAGCTTGGCCGTTGAGGGGCCAAGCTCCTACGAGCAGTACTTC.

The genes are TRBV6-4 and TRBJ2-1; 8 bases fit TRBD1. The CDR3 is 13 residues long. The V gene end was trimmed by 6 bases and the J gene end by 6 bases; junction bases not matched to a gene: 4. In germline, CDR1 is MRHNA, CDR2 SNTAGT. The CDR3 region has the DNA TGTGCCAGCAGCTCCGGGACAGGCAATGAGCAGTTCTTC. Protein product: CASSSGTGNEQFF.

The chain carries TRBV6-5 and TRBJ1-3; no firm D call. Germline-derived CDR1 and CDR2 are MNHEY and SVGAGI. V lost 0 bases and J lost 4, with 7 bases in between. The CDR3 has 14 residues. Here the CDR3 reads CASSYSRAGNTIYF. DNA of the CDR3: TGTGCCAGCAGTTACTCCCGCGCGGGAAACACCATATATTTT.